This TCR beta chain was profiled in a study of T cell repertoires in cytomegalovirus infection. The overall study: CMV epitopes that were recently identified and HLA-C-restricted were used alongside well-studied HLA-B-restricted ones. It can be stated that public TCR beta signatures indicated CMV infection as well as a matching HLA type. Findings and caveats of the study: Totalled public TCR beta family frequency picked out people who carried CMV plus the relevant HLA. Dominating the ex vivo response were TCR beta clonotypes that were CMV-specific and HLA-C-restricted.

This clonotype was seen a few times. Its antigen is undetermined. MiXCR, applied by TCRdb to the reads, yields one record per CDR3 protein. This sample yields around 71,000 distinct CDR3 sequences, of which roughly 22% are seen a single time; about 66% belongs to the top ten. The CDR3 is 14 amino acids. The germline CDR1 and CDR2 sequences are LNHDA and SQIVND (reference sequence). Trimming took 5 bases from V and 2 from J, leaving 12 bases between them. The rearrangement joins TRBV19 to TRBJ1-1; D may be TRBD1 (6 bases). This TCR derives from a human donor in good health (CMV status not recorded). Some clones in this sample may be carry-over from other donors' samples. Sequenced material: CD8+ T cells from cultured PBMCs, taken from culture after CMV antigen stimulation. The CDR3 DNA reads TGTGCCAGTAGTTGGACAGAGGGCAACACTGAAGCTTTCTTT. This codes for CASSWTEGNTEAFF.